This is a list of T cell receptor beta chains from one sample in a study of blood T cell repertoires in COVID-19. The method was immunoSEQ multiplex PCR; TCRdb's version includes in-frame clones alone and lacks a portion of them. This table holds around 100,000 clones, around 93% found once. Sample: peripheral blood. Source of these receptors: a human donor with active COVID-19. The donor label of this sample is uncertain. CDR3s include the opening cysteine and the closing phenylalanine or tryptophan. Fields, in order: D gene, clone size, V gene, J gene, CDR3 DNA, CDR3 protein. D genes are given only for firm matches. Rows may omit the clone size; those that give it use once, few, many or a size class.

>NA|NA|TRBV19|TRBJ1-2
TGTGCCAGTAGTCGCGGTTCATCGGACTATGGCTACACCTTC
CASSRGSSDYGYTF
>TRBD2|NA|TRBV6-6|TRBJ2-7
TGTGCCAGCACCAACGGGGGGTTGAGCTCCTACGAGCAGTACTTC
CASTNGGLSSYEQYF
>NA|NA|TRBV3-1/TRBV3-2|TRBJ1-2
TGTGCCAGCAGCCTTAGTGATTTCGGTACTAACTATGGCTACACCTTC
CASSLSDFGTNYGYTF
>NA|few|TRBV21-1|TRBJ1-4
TGTGCCAGCAGCCAAGGGTCAGGCCTCAATGAAAAACTGTTTTTT
CASSQGSGLNEKLFF
>TRBD2|NA|TRBV2|TRBJ2-7
TGTGCCAGCAGTGAAGGGACTAGCGGGGAAGGCGAGCAGTACTTC
CASSEGTSGEGEQYF
>TRBD2|NA|TRBV5-1|TRBJ2-3
TGCGCCAGCAGCTTGATCCTAGCGGCGGGTGATACGCAGTATTTT
CASSLILAAGDTQYF
>NA|few|TRBV12-5|TRBJ2-6
TGTGCTAGTGGTTTCGCCTCCGGGGGAGCAGGGGCCAACGTCCTGACTTTC
CASGFASGGAGANVLTF
>NA|few|TRBV5-5|TRBJ2-2
TGTGCCAGCAGCTCAAATCCCGGGGAGCTGTTTTTT
CASSSNPGELFF
>NA|NA|TRBV28|TRBJ1-2
TGTGCCAGCAGCGAGACAGGTGAAAGTCTAATCTACGGCTACACCTTC
CASSETGESLIYGYTF
>NA|NA|TRBV21-1|TRBJ1-4
TGTGCCAGCAGCCCCTCAACTAATGAAAAACTGTTTTTT
CASSPSTNEKLFF
>NA|NA|TRBV6-1|TRBJ1-2
TGTGCCAGCAGTGAATCAGGCACCCTAACCTTATTTGGCTACATCTTC
CASSESGTLTLFGYIF
>TRBD2|NA|TRBV5-1|TRBJ2-3
TGCGCCAGCAGCAAACTAGCGGGGGGCACAGATACGCAGTATTTT
CASSKLAGGTDTQYF
>NA|once|TRBV7-2|TRBJ2-7
TGTGCCAGCAGCTTCCTACCGGGGAGCTCCTACGAGCAGTACTTC
CASSFLPGSSYEQYF
>TRBD1|NA|TRBV5-1|TRBJ1-1
TGCGCCAGCAGTTTTCGACAGGGCACTGAAGCTTTCTTT
CASSFRQGTEAFF
>NA|NA|TRBV18|TRBJ1-5
TGTGCCAGCTCACCAACCCAGGCAGGTAGTCAGCCCCAGCATTTT
CASSPTQAGSQPQHF
>NA|NA|TRBV5-4|TRBJ1-2
TGTGCCAGCAGCTCCCCAGGGACTGCTAACTATGGCTACACCTTC
CASSSPGTANYGYTF
>NA|NA|TRBV28|TRBJ1-4
TGTGCCAGCAGCTCCCCCTGGAGTGGCAATGAAAAACTGTTTTTT
CASSSPWSGNEKLFF
>NA|NA|TRBV3-1/TRBV3-2|TRBJ1-1
TGTGCCAGCAGCCAAGCCCGTTTGAGAGCTGAAGCTTTCTTT
CASSQARLRAEAFF
>NA|once|TRBV19|TRBJ1-1
TGTGCCACCCGAAGGGGGGGTGGGACTGAAGCTTTCTTT
CATRRGGGTEAFF
>TRBD2|NA|TRBV19|TRBJ2-1
TGTGCCAGTAGTCCCCTAGCGGGGGGGAAAGATGAGCAGTTCTTC
CASSPLAGGKDEQFF
>NA|once|TRBV7-9|TRBJ2-3
TGTGCCAGCAGCTTAGCGGTCCTGGGGGCGAGTGCAGATACGCAGTATTTT
CASSLAVLGASADTQYF
>TRBD1|NA|TRBV25-1|TRBJ2-1
TGTGCCAGCAGTGATCTGGACAGGGATGGGTACAATGAGCAGTTCTTC
CASSDLDRDGYNEQFF
>NA|once|TRBV28|TRBJ2-1
TGTGCCAGCACCCCCCCTCCCCTTAGCGACGAGCAGTTCTTC
CASTPPPLSDEQFF
>NA|NA|TRBV6-6|TRBJ2-1
TGTGCCAGCAGGACAGTCTCCTACAATGAGCAGTTCTTC
CASRTVSYNEQFF
>TRBD1|NA|TRBV5-4|TRBJ2-2
TGTGCCAGCAGCTGGAGACAGGGGGCCGGGGAGCTGTTTTTT
CASSWRQGAGELFF
>TRBD2|NA|TRBV6-5|TRBJ2-2
TGTGCCAGCAGTCGGGAGGGGGGGCGCCCCGGGGAGCTGTTTTTT
CASSREGGRPGELFF
>NA|NA|TRBV6-2/TRBV6-3|TRBJ1-1
TGTGCCAGCAGTTACTCGGGGGGAAACACTGAAGCTTTCTTT
CASSYSGGNTEAFF
>NA|NA|TRBV19|TRBJ1-3
TGTGCCAGTAGTATACAGGCAGGCTGGAACACCATATATTTT
CASSIQAGWNTIYF
>TRBD1|NA|TRBV7-8|TRBJ1-5
TGTGCCAGCAGCGCGCGACAGGGCGACAATCAGCCCCAGCATTTT
CASSARQGDNQPQHF
>NA|NA|TRBV5-6|TRBJ1-4
TGTGCCAGCAGTTTTCGGGCGGGTGAAAAACTGTTTTTT
CASSFRAGEKLFF
>NA|NA|TRBV9|TRBJ2-3
TGTGCCAGCAGCGTAGGACAAGATACGCAGTATTTT
CASSVGQDTQYF